This entry describes one TCR beta chain. As originally analysed: Reference gene primer amplification gave estimated nucleated cell counts. Profiling relied on immunoSEQ multiplex PCR, and the TCRdb table lists in-frame clones only, not all of them. Clone size and the V and J calls come from that table; the DNA yielded D and trimming. The table lists roughly 200,000 clones, over 75% of them singletons. The data belong to a study of blood T cell repertoires in COVID-19. Study overall: Acute and convalescent COVID-19 specimens originated in the United States, Italy and Spain. T cells, B-cell-depleted T cells, or PBMCs provided the cDNA or gDNA that served as material.

CDR3 length: 11 residues. Germline V gene data show CDR1 as LNHNV and CDR2 as YYDKDF (reference sequence). Trimming left V 0 bases short and J 6 bases short, with 3 bases between. Enrolment of Seattle patients took place during active infection, and they were followed longitudinally. The chain combines TRBV15 with TRBJ2-7; D is unclear. Sequencing was carried out using peripheral blood. The source of this sequence is a person aged 65-85 years with COVID-19, enrolled during active disease. CDR3 in DNA: TGTGCCACCAGCAGAGACTCCGAGCAGTACTTC. Its protein product is CATSRDSEQYF.